This T cell receptor (beta chain) was retrieved from a study of neurological immune-mediated disorders (dated by TCRdb to 2018 to 2020). Looking at the study overall: Among the approximately 34 multiple sclerosis patients, relapsing-remitting MS accounted for approximately 31 and secondary progressive MS accounted for 3. The cohort included approximately 68 subjects: approximately 15 with HAM/TSP, around 34 with multiple sclerosis, and 20 or so healthy controls. The study compared peripheral blood TCR-beta repertoires of HTLV-I-associated myelopathy (HAM/TSP) patients, multiple sclerosis patients and healthy controls using UMI-based sequencing. The 90 to 120 TCR-beta libraries covered PBMC samples along with longitudinal samples, technical triplicates, and paired sorted CD4+ and CD8+ T-cell subsets. General findings and caveats noted by the study authors: TCR clonal expansion was greatest in HAM/TSP patients and smallest in MS patients, who ranked below even healthy controls. Expanded clones from different subjects shared no identical CDR3 amino acid sequences, which suggests that TCR-beta repertoires were private in all groups. Phylogenetic analysis grouped repertoires from 18 of 34 MS patients into a cluster of related CDR3 sequences, suggesting a possible repertoire-level signature. No association of the MS cluster with clinical or MRI features was observed, and the need for larger cohorts was stated by the authors.

cDNA synthesis used template-switch 5'RACE with a primer carrying a 10-nucleotide random unique molecular identifier tagging each TCR transcript. Each sequencing run produced over 180 million TCR-beta sequences covering 15-18 subjects. The RNeasy kit was used to extract total RNA. Using the KAPA Real-time Library Amplification kit, TCR-beta VDJ regions were amplified with primers for the TCR constant region and the 5'RACE anchor. Sample indexes and Illumina adaptors were added in a first PCR, and a second PCR then increased library yield. After Ampure bead purification, the TCR product of roughly 650 bp was size-selected on a 2% E-gel SizeSelection system. Before pooling, libraries had their quality checked on a Bioanalyzer, their concentration measured with Qubit, and their quantity determined with the Kapa Library Quantification kit. An Illumina HiSeq 2500 was used to sequence the libraries paired-end at 2 x 150 bp. To increase sequence diversity, about 24-32% phiX was spiked into each library pool. For the original study's pipeline: The quality-filtered reads were processed with the UMI-based MiGEC pipeline, whose error correction step removed more than 75% of the raw TCR sequences. IMGT germline references were used for alignment of VDJ genes, and clonotypes were defined by a unique CDR3 amino acid sequence together with V-J genes. Clonal expansion, Shannon diversity and CDR3 relatedness (CalcPairwiseDistances, ClusterSamples) were evaluated with VDJtools, and phylogenetic trees were built with CLCbio workbench. Expanded clones were defined as having at least 8 unique UMIs, based on coefficient-of-variation modelling across technical triplicates. TCRdb passed the public sequencing reads through fastp at Q25 and MiXCR, retaining productive beta sequences. Rows matching on CDR3 protein sequence are summarized as one entry with the most common DNA and genes. These V and J calls rely on TCRdb rather than the paper's analysis. In all, the sample holds 90,000 to 100,000 distinct CDR3 sequences, and around 3.4% of those were seen once. The ten largest account for around 6% of the sample.

The CDR3 numbers 16 residues from cysteine through phenylalanine. The kept DNA is CDR3 alone, 48 bases in frame from the first base. Relative to germline, V is 5 bases shorter and J is 2 bases shorter, with 13 bases between their ends. According to the germline V gene, CDR1 reads SGHVS and CDR2 reads FNYEAQ. This clonotype was seen many times. No cognate antigen has been identified for it. It has no much larger one-base neighbor in the sample; base qualities were not kept. Libraries from unsorted PBMCs were made from 2 million PBMCs kept in RNAlater at -80 degrees C until RNA extraction. Multiple sclerosis patients were enrolled in a US clinical protocol evaluating disease progression by magnetic resonance imaging. Peripheral blood was subjected to Ficoll-Hypaque density gradient centrifugation to isolate PBMCs, which were then cryopreserved in liquid nitrogen.

The sequence is built from TRBV7-6 and TRBJ2-6; TRBD1 is perhaps the D gene, given 6 matching bases. The sequencing input was PBMCs. The TCR comes from a woman between 18 and 30 years old with multiple sclerosis. Here is the DNA: TGTGCCAGCAGCATCATGAGGGGGACTGGGGCCAACGTCCTGACTTTC. Translated, it reads CASSIMRGTGANVLTF.